A single sample is the source of the 22 T cell receptor beta chains below, sequenced in a study of early T cells in non-severe SARS-CoV-2 infection. A single record per CDR3 protein comes from TCRdb applying MiXCR to the 5' RACE reads. The sample has fewer than 80,000 distinct CDR3 sequences; approximately 4.5% are singletons. The source material was whole blood, sampled at baseline. Receptors originate from an adult who was a healthcare worker with PCR-confirmed SARS-CoV-2 infection or an uninfected control (not recorded which). The donor label of this sample is uncertain.

This clonotype was counted only a few times. The chain joins TRBV7-6 to TRBJ1-1; possibly TRBD1 for D (6 bases). Per the germline V gene, CDR1 is SGHVS and CDR2 is FNYEAQ. The CDR3 extends over 14 amino acids. The V and J ends lost 5 bases and 2 bases respectively, with 12 bases between them. In DNA, the CDR3 is TGTGCCAGCAGCCAAACCAGGGGTAACACTGAAGCTTTCTTT. Translating it yields CASSQTRGNTEAFF.

This clonotype occurred many times. The V and J genes are TRBV7-2 and TRBJ2-1; D perhaps matches TRBD1 (6 bases). This CDR3 contains 16 residues. V was pared by 2 bases and J by 5 bases, with 16 bases between. Germline CDR1 SGHTA, CDR2 FQGNSA. CDR3 residues: CASSLRMVAGDNEQFF. The CDR3 region has the DNA TGTGCCAGCAGCTTACGGATGGTGGCAGGGGACAATGAGCAGTTCTTC.

This clonotype was observed many times. This chain joins TRBV12-3 or TRBV12-4 and TRBJ2-3; D not resolved. With 8 bases removed from V and 2 bases from J, the gap between germline ends came to 8 bases. The CDR3 runs to 12 residues. CDR3 sequence reads: CASHATTDTQYF. DNA for the CDR3: TGTGCCAGCCATGCGACCACAGATACGCAGTATTTT.

The chain couples TRBV5-6 to TRBJ2-3, with 11 bases that match TRBD2. With 4 bases clipped from V and 2 bases from J, the junction kept 6 bases outside the gene matches. Looked up from germline, CDR1 is SGHDT and CDR2 is YYEEEE. The CDR3 totals 16 residues. In DNA form, the CDR3 reads TGTGCCAGCAGCCCCATAGCGGGGGGGCTCACAGATACGCAGTATTTT. Amino acids: CASSPIAGGLTDTQYF.

This clonotype was seen repeatedly, ten times or more. The chain combines TRBV10-2 with TRBJ1-6, with 9 bases aligning to TRBD1. The CDR3 totals 15 residues. Germline CDR1 is WSHSY and CDR2 is SAAADI. After removal of 3 bases from V and 8 bases from J, the junction contained 5 bases not matched to a gene. The CDR3 bases are TGCGCCAGCAGTGAAACAGGGGGCTTCGATTCACCCCTCCACTTT. Amino acid sequence: CASSETGGFDSPLHF.

This clonotype was detected only a few times. The rearrangement uses TRBV5-6 and TRBJ2-5; 14 positions agree with TRBD2. Losses at the gene ends were 7 bases for V and 5 bases for J; bases not matched to a gene: 4. The germline gives CDR1 SGHDT, CDR2 YYEEEE. This CDR3 spans 14 amino acids. The CDR3 sequence: CASQGLAGAETQYF. CDR3 coding DNA: TGTGCCAGCCAGGGACTAGCGGGGGCTGAGACCCAGTACTTC.

This clonotype has ten or more counts. The V gene is TRBV7-8, the J gene TRBJ2-7, with 9 positions matching TRBD2. The V gene's germline CDR1 is SGHVS and CDR2 FQNEAQ. With 1 base clipped from V and 4 bases from J, the junction kept 8 bases outside the gene matches. The CDR3 contains 16 residues. The CDR3 protein is CASSLVLSGGTYEQYF. The CDR3 DNA reads as TGTGCCAGCAGCTTAGTTCTTAGCGGGGGTACATACGAGCAGTACTTC.

This clonotype showed up many times. The rearrangement uses TRBV7-3 and TRBJ1-1; 9 bases map to TRBD1. The CDR3 covers 16 residues. Per germline, CDR1 SGHTA and CDR2 FQGTGA. V trimming: 5 bases; J trimming: 1 base; junction bases outside the gene matches: 8. Here the CDR3 DNA reads TGTGCCAGCAGCCTAAGGACAGGGGTAACGAACACTGAAGCTTTCTTT. As protein: CASSLRTGVTNTEAFF.

In this sample, this clonotype turned up a few times. The chain links TRBV5-4 to TRBJ1-2; TRBD1 might be the D (6 bases). Germline lookup yields CDR1 SGHNT and CDR2 YYREEE (reference sequence). Between the trimmed V and J ends, which lost 0 bases and 4 bases, there was a span of 13 bases. This CDR3 has 15 amino acids. The CDR3 region has the DNA TGTGCCAGCAGCTTGGCGGGGGCCGGTGCCTATGGCTACACCTTC. It codes for CASSLAGAGAYGYTF.

The chain links TRBV4-2 to TRBJ2-1; D is uncertain. Germline loops: CDR1 LGHNA, CDR2 YNFKEQ. V was shortened by 1 base and J by 9 bases, with 4 bases between the two germline ends. This CDR3 is 11 amino acids long. The CDR3 sequence is CASSQGLEQFF. The CDR3 DNA is TGTGCCAGCAGCCAAGGCCTTGAGCAGTTCTTC.

This clonotype was seen ten or more times. This chain joins TRBV6-4 and TRBJ2-3; the match to TRBD1 covers 11 bases. CDR3 length: 14 residues. Trimming took 4 bases from V and 5 from J; bases not matched to a gene: 2. Looked up from germline, CDR1 is MRHNA and CDR2 is SNTAGT. CDR3: CASSGTGGIDTQYF. The CDR3 DNA reads TGTGCCAGCAGTGGGACAGGGGGCATAGATACGCAGTATTTT.

There are a few counts of this clonotype. The V call is TRBV11-2, the J call TRBJ2-3, with 7 bases lining up with TRBD1. The germline V gene has CDR1 SGHAT and CDR2 FQNNGV. The CDR3 has 18 amino acids. The V gene end was trimmed by 1 base and the J gene end by 3 bases; junction bases not matched to a gene: 13. The CDR3 loop reads CASSLGGGGWIKTDTQYF. The CDR3 coding sequence is TGTGCCAGCAGCTTAGGAGGGGGCGGATGGATCAAGACAGATACGCAGTATTTT.

The gene calls are TRBV21-1 and TRBJ2-5. TRBV21-1 constitutes a pseudogene. CDR3 size: 15 residues. CDR3 protein: CASSNPWKLQETQYF. The CDR3 DNA is TGTGCCAGCAGCAACCCATGGAAGTTACAAGAGACCCAGTACTTC.

This clonotype was detected many times. V is TRBV7-2 and J is TRBJ1-3; no clear D gene. V was trimmed by 7 bases and J by 0 bases, leaving 10 bases between them. CDR1 SGHTA and CDR2 FQGNSA come from the germline V gene. The CDR3 contains 14 residues. This CDR3 reads CASTVQSSGNTIYF. In DNA form, the CDR3 reads TGTGCCAGCACCGTACAGTCCTCTGGAAACACCATATATTTT.

The chain employs TRBV6-6 and TRBJ2-3; 7 positions match TRBD2. Unmatched junction bases numbered 14, after V lost 4 bases and J lost 7 bases. Germline V gene sequence: CDR1 MNHNY, CDR2 SVGAGI (reference sequence). CDR3 size: 16 residues. This CDR3 reads CASSFLGGLDQNTQYF. CDR3 coding DNA: TGTGCCAGCAGTTTCCTGGGGGGGTTAGATCAAAATACGCAGTATTTT.

This clonotype showed up just a few times. CDR3: CASSLDPGLGEQYF. CDR3 DNA sequence: TGTGCCAGCAGCTTAGACCCGGGGCTCGGCGAGCAGTACTTC. The chain joins TRBV11-2 to TRBJ2-7; either TRBD1 or TRBD2 may supply D (5 bases each). Germline values: CDR1 SGHAT, CDR2 FQNNGV. This CDR3 is built from 14 residues. The V and J ends lost 0 bases and 6 bases respectively, with 12 bases between them.

The table lists this clonotype with a few counts. The chain carries TRBV4-1 and TRBJ1-1; D may be TRBD1 (5 bases). Germline-derived CDR1 and CDR2 are MGHRA and YSYEKL. The V end lost 1 base, the J end lost 4 bases, and 16 bases lay between the germline ends. The CDR3 length is 16 residues. In DNA, the CDR3 is TGCGCCAGCAGCCAAGGGGGGAAGGGGCTGAGCACTGAAGCTTTCTTT. This gives the protein CASSQGGKGLSTEAFF.

Remarks on this clonotype: One end of the junction fails to match germline, which may point to a read error. This chain uses TRBV7-9 with TRBJ1-1; possible D gene TRBD1, 5 bases. There are 13 residues in the CDR3. Germline CDR1 and CDR2: SEHNR and FQNEAQ (reference sequence). CDR3 protein: CASSSEGYTEVFF. The CDR3 DNA reads as TGTGCCAGCAGCTCCGAGGGGTACACTGAAGTTTTCTTT.

This chain links TRBV11-2 with TRBJ2-2; D is ambiguous. V was pared by 1 base and J by 4 bases, with 10 bases between. The CDR3 spans 15 residues. The germline CDR1 and CDR2 sequences are SGHAT and FQNNGV. CDR3 nucleotides: TGTGCCAGCAGCTTAGTAATCCTCTCCACCGGGGAGCTGTTTTTT. It codes for CASSLVILSTGELFF.

This clonotype was detected a few times. The chain is built from TRBV15 and TRBJ1-5; TRBD1 might be the D (6 bases). Germline lookup yields CDR1 LNHNV and CDR2 YYDKDF (reference sequence). V lost 1 base and J lost 4, with 14 bases in between. This CDR3 is 16 amino acids long. The CDR3 sequence is CATSRGTESVNQPQHF. The CDR3 DNA reads as TGTGCCACCAGCAGAGGGACAGAATCCGTAAATCAGCCCCAGCATTTT.

This clonotype showed up many times. The chain uses TRBV7-9 and TRBJ1-6; possibly TRBD1 for D (5 bases). The CDR3 is 15 residues long. Germline assignment: CDR1 SEHNR and CDR2 FQNEAQ (reference sequence). V dropped 0 bases and J dropped 10 bases, with 13 bases sitting between them. CDR3 protein: CASSLAGGVESPLHF. The CDR3 bases are TGTGCCAGCAGCTTAGCAGGAGGGGTGGAGTCACCCCTCCACTTT.

At least ten counts were recorded for this clonotype. This rearrangement joins TRBV7-3 to TRBJ2-5; 7 nucleotides match TRBD1. Per germline, CDR1 SGHTA and CDR2 FQGTGA. Trimming took 3 bases from V and 3 from J; bases not matched to a gene: 10. This CDR3 contains 16 residues. CDR3 bases: TGTGCCAGCAGCTTGGGGACAGCAACCCATGAAGAGACCCAGTACTTC. Its protein product is CASSLGTATHEETQYF.